The rows below give T cell receptor beta chains drawn from one sample of a study of blood T cell repertoires in COVID-19. Libraries were prepared by immunoSEQ multiplex PCR; TCRdb keeps only in-frame clonotypes and omits some of them. The sample includes 150,000 to 200,000 clones, around 86% of them seen just once. The sequencing sample was made of peripheral blood. The receptors shown here come from a woman aged 70-85 years with COVID-19, enrolled during active disease. Both conserved end residues are part of each CDR3. The D gene is left open where the match is weak. Clone size is given for some rows only: seen once, a few or many times, or a class if the clone is expanded.

clone_size j_call v_call d_call cdr3_aa cdr3_nt
NA TRBJ2-2 TRBV11-3 NA CASSLGGQNTGELFF TGTGCCAGCAGCTTAGGAGGGCAGAACACCGGGGAGCTGTTTTTT
NA TRBJ2-7 TRBV28 NA CASSFSSGIYEQYF TGTGCCAGCAGTTTTTCCTCAGGAATTTACGAGCAGTACTTC
NA TRBJ1-4 TRBV9 NA CASSPGGTKNEKLFF TGTGCCAGCAGCCCCGGGGGGACAAAAAATGAAAAACTGTTTTTT
NA TRBJ2-7 TRBV5-1 TRBD2 CASSLLAGARYEQYF TGCGCCAGCAGCTTGTTAGCGGGAGCCCGCTACGAGCAGTACTTC
once TRBJ2-5 TRBV7-2 TRBD2 CASSIAGGDRGTQYF TGTGCCAGCAGCATAGCGGGGGGGGACCGCGGGACCCAGTACTTC
NA TRBJ1-5 TRBV29-1 TRBD1 CSVSTGGLDQPQHF TGCAGCGTTTCGACAGGGGGCCTGGATCAGCCCCAGCATTTT
NA TRBJ1-6 TRBV9 NA CASSVGGRANSPLHF TGTGCCAGCAGCGTAGGGGGGAGGGCTAATTCACCCCTCCACTTT
NA TRBJ2-1 TRBV3-1/TRBV3-2 NA CASSQTVTGNEQFF TGTGCCAGCAGCCAAACTGTAACCGGCAATGAGCAGTTCTTC
NA TRBJ2-7 TRBV5-1 TRBD2 CASSLGGYVPSGAYEQYF TGCGCCAGCAGCTTGGGGGGGTATGTACCTAGCGGAGCTTACGAGCAGTACTTC
few TRBJ2-1 TRBV11-2 NA CASSLLVADNEQFF TGTGCCAGCAGCCTCTTAGTAGCGGACAATGAGCAGTTCTTC
NA TRBJ2-7 TRBV6-6 TRBD2 CASSYSLAGGYEQYF TGTGCCAGCAGTTACTCACTAGCGGGAGGTTACGAGCAGTACTTC
NA TRBJ2-7 TRBV5-5 TRBD2 CASSSTDTARGGEQYF TGTGCCAGCAGCTCCACCGACACCGCGCGGGGGGGCGAGCAGTACTTC
NA TRBJ2-7 TRBV6-6 TRBD2 CASSRGLAGDDSPYEQYF TGTGCCAGCAGCCGAGGACTAGCGGGAGATGACTCTCCCTACGAGCAGTACTTC
NA TRBJ2-2 TRBV5-1 TRBD2 CASGPFSGSAGELFF TGCGCCAGCGGCCCTTTTAGCGGGAGCGCCGGGGAGCTGTTTTTT
NA TRBJ2-4 TRBV7-9 TRBD2 CASSEREVAKNIQYF TGTGCCAGCAGTGAGCGGGAGGTAGCCAAAAACATTCAGTACTTC
NA TRBJ1-1 TRBV5-1 NA CASSLMARTANTEAFF TGCGCCAGCAGCTTGATGGCCAGGACTGCGAACACTGAAGCTTTCTTT
NA TRBJ1-1 TRBV28 NA CASSLLALGTEAFF TGTGCCAGCAGTTTACTTGCCCTAGGTACTGAAGCTTTCTTT
NA TRBJ2-7 TRBV7-6 TRBD2 CASSLEAAGGPREQYF TGTGCCAGCAGCTTAGAGGCGGCGGGAGGGCCTCGGGAGCAGTACTTC
NA TRBJ2-1 TRBV7-7 NA CASSPREVYGEQFF TGTGCCAGCAGCCCCAGGGAGGTGTACGGTGAGCAGTTCTTC
few TRBJ1-1 TRBV18 TRBD1 CASSPQGSPAEAFF TGTGCCAGCTCTCCACAGGGGTCCCCTGCCGAAGCTTTCTTT
NA TRBJ2-3 TRBV7-2 TRBD2 CASSLELAGGLTDTQYF TGTGCCAGCAGCTTAGAGCTAGCGGGAGGGCTCACAGATACGCAGTATTTT
NA TRBJ2-7 TRBV6-6 NA CASSTERQLYEQYF TGTGCCAGCAGTACCGAAAGACAGCTCTACGAGCAGTACTTC
NA TRBJ1-5 TRBV30 TRBD1 CAWTTGGSSNQPQHF TGTGCCTGGACGACAGGGGGCAGTAGCAATCAGCCCCAGCATTTT
NA TRBJ1-3 TRBV6-2/TRBV6-3 NA CASSYSRRGRSSGNTIYF TGTGCCAGCAGTTACTCACGGCGCGGCCGGAGCTCTGGAAACACCATATATTTT